Listed here is a single T cell receptor beta chain. Its antigen remains unidentified. Base qualities were left out, and no much larger clone turns up one base away. V is pared back by 2 bases and J by 1 base, with 26 bases lying between the germline termini. The cysteine opens and the phenylalanine closes a CDR3 of 19 amino acids. Only the CDR3 DNA is retained, 57 bases long and in frame from the first base. Looking up the germline V gene (reference sequence) yields CDR1 GTSNPN and CDR2 SVGIG. The entry originates in a study of shared T cell receptors in the human thymus listed by TCRdb under 2021. Regarding the research as a whole: The study investigated the way shared, self-reactive T-cell receptor alpha chains are produced in the human thymus.

Libraries were prepared through the immunoSEQ multiplex PCR assay. What TCRdb holds here is the immuneACCESS table cut down to in-frame rearrangements. Part of the clones is not present; checked against another copy, under half of the missing clones reflect an unresolved V gene, and the others are unexplained. This sample has about 660,000 clones in its table, and 80% to 90% of those were observed once. The biggest ten clones account for roughly 0.0094% of the sample. This sample also belongs to another study, concerning human thymus T cells. As the second study states: Immunologically healthy infants undergoing open corrective cardiac surgery for congenital heart defects in Finland were used as donors. Thymus tissue was obtained as surgical resects removed during corrective cardiac surgery. Biased V and J gene segment usage appeared to be present in both thymic and peripheral blood repertoires. According to the related research, thymic TCR repertoires were highly overlapping among unrelated individuals. The study used roughly eight infant thymus samples plus four related peripheral blood samples to characterize TCR alpha and beta repertoires. Donor ages ranging from roughly 6 to 244 days were recorded, and about six male and a couple of female infants were included in the cohort. Thymocytes were mechanically released from the tissue and were stored as pellets of roughly 9.5-34 million cells at -70 degrees C. A QIAsymphony instrument was used to extract genomic DNA from frozen cell pellets. The immunoSEQ multiplex PCR assay was used to amplify the TCRB and TCRAD loci from a standardized quantity of quality-controlled genomic DNA. Amplicons spanned the V(D)J region at a length sufficient to cover the CDR3 and identify V and J genes. Amplicon sequencing was performed on an Illumina platform through the commercial immunoSEQ service. Primer bias and sequencing errors were corrected using previously described methods, and TCRAD and TCRB definitions followed the IMGT database. Repertoires were analysed with immunoSEQ Analyzer 3.0 and VDJTools, covering basic statistics, V/J segment usage, diversity estimates, rarefaction and pairwise overlap. Diversity was estimated with Chao1, ChaoE, Efron-Thisted, Shannon and inverse Simpson indices, and also on datasets down-sampled to the smallest sample. Repertoire overlap was determined by strict matching of CDR3 nucleotide sequence, V gene and J gene, and Jaccard-based multidimensional scaling clustering was applied. On average, roughly 740,000 unique TCRB clonotypes were obtained from thymus samples, compared with approximately 84,000 from blood samples.

The chain is assembled from TRBV30 and TRBJ1-1, with no confident D gene call. This TCR came from a boy under three years old with a congenital heart defect. Donor details come from another sample of the same person, matched by shared clones. Sequencing was carried out using thymocytes. The DNA sequence is TGTGCCTGGAGTCTCCAATCAAACCCTGGACGGGAAAAGAACACTGAAGCTTTCTTT. Its coded protein is CAWSLQSNPGREKNTEAFF.